This TCR beta chain was captured by sequencing in a study of post-analysis software for immune sequencing data. The overall study: Both relapsing-remitting and secondary progressive multiple sclerosis featured among the disease courses, as did progressive-relapsing multiple sclerosis. Whole-study findings and limits: Analysis by F measure revealed that same-batch samples clustered strongly together. Among roughly 5 TRBV segments more frequent in patients than controls were TRBV5-6, TRBV5-1 and TRBV20-1. Controls' normalized Chao1 diversity significantly exceeded that of multiple sclerosis patients.

This clonotype was found a few times. Its antigen remains unknown. The CDR3 has 12 residues. V shed 5 bases and J shed 5 bases, with 9 bases lying between them. Researchers reported that TCR beta cDNA libraries carried unique molecular identifiers. Once roughly 0.85 to 11 million T cells were used, 400,000 to 550,000 cDNA molecules resulted. TCRdb re-called the PCR reads with MiXCR, one entry per CDR3 protein. Altogether fewer than 900,000 distinct CDR3 sequences are present, 35% to 55% being singletons, with the ten largest covering roughly 4.4%. The gene calls are TRBV12-3 or TRBV12-4 and TRBJ1-1; tentatively, D is TRBD1 (6 bases). What was sequenced was blood. The receptor comes from a girl aged 5-17 years with multiple sclerosis. Here the CDR3 reads CASSRQGTEAFF. The CDR3 DNA reads TGTGCCAGCAGTCGCCAGGGGACTGAAGCTTTCTTT.